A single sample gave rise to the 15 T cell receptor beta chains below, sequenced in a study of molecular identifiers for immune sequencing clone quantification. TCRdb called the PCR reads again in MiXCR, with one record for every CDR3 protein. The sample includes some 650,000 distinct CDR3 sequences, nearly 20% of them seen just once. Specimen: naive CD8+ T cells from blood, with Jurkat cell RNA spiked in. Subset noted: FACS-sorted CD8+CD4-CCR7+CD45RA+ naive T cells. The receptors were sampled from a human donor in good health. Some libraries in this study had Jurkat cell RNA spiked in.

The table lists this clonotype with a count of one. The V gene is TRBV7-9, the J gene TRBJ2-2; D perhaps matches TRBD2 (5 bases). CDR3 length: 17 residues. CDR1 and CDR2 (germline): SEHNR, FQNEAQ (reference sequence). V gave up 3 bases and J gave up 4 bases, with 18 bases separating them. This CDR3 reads CASSFSAYGVSTGELFF. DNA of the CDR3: TGTGCCAGCAGCTTTTCAGCGTACGGGGTCAGCACCGGGGAGCTGTTTTTT.

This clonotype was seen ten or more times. This CDR3 is CASSPDQAYGYTF. CDR3 nucleotide sequence: TGTGCCAGCAGCCCAGATCAGGCGTATGGCTACACCTTC. V is TRBV7-9 and J is TRBJ1-2; D is undetermined. The CDR3 has 13 residues. V was shortened by 5 bases and J by 5 bases, with 12 bases between the two germline ends. Germline lookup yields CDR1 SEHNR and CDR2 FQNEAQ (reference sequence).

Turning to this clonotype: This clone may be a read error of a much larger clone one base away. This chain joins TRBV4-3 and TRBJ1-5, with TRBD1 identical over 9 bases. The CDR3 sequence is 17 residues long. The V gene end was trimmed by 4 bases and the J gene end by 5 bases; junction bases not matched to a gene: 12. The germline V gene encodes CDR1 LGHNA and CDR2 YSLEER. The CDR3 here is CASSRDYSGQGYQPQHF. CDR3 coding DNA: TGCGCCAGCAGCCGAGATTATTCGGGACAGGGTTATCAGCCCCAGCATTTT.

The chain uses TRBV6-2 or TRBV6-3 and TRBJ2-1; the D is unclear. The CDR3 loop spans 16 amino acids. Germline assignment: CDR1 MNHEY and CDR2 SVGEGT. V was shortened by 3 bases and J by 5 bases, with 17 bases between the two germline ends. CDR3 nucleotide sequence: TGTGCCAGCAGTTATCTGCCCCGACATAGAGACAATGAGCAGTTCTTC. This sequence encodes CASSYLPRHRDNEQFF.

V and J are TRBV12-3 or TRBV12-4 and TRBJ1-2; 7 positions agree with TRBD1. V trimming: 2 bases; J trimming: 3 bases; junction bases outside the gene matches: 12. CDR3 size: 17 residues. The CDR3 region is CASSLRRETGTDYGYTF. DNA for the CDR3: TGTGCCAGCAGTTTACGCCGAGAGACAGGGACGGACTATGGCTACACCTTC.

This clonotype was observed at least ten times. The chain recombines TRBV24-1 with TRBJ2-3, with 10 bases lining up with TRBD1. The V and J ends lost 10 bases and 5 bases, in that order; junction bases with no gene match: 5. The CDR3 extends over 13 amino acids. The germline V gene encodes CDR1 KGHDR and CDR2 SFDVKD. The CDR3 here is CATAGTGEDTQYF. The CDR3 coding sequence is TGTGCCACGGCCGGGACAGGGGAAGATACGCAGTATTTT.

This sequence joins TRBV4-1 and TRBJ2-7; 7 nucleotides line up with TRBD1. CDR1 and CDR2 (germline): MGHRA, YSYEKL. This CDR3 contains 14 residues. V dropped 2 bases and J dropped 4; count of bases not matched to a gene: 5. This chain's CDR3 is CASSQTTGTYEQYF. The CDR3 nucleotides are TGCGCCAGCAGCCAAACGACAGGGACGTACGAGCAGTACTTC.

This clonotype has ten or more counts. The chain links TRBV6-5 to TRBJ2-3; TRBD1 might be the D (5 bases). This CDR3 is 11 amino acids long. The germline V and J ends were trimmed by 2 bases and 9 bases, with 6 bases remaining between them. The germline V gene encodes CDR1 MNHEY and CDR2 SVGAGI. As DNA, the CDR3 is TGTGCCAGCAGTTACGGGGCCACGCAGTATTTT. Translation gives CASSYGATQYF.

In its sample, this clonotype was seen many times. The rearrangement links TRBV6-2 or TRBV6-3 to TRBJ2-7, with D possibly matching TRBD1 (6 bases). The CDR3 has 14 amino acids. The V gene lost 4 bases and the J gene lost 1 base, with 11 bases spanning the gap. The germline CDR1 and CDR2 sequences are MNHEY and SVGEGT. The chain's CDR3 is CASSWDTKSYEQYF. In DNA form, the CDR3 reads TGTGCCAGCAGTTGGGACACGAAATCCTACGAGCAGTACTTC.

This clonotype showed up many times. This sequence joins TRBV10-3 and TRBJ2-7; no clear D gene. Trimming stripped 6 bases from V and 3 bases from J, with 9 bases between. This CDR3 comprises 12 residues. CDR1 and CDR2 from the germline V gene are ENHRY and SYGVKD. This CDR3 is CAIRDFYYEQYF. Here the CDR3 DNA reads TGTGCCATCAGGGATTTCTACTACGAGCAGTACTTC.

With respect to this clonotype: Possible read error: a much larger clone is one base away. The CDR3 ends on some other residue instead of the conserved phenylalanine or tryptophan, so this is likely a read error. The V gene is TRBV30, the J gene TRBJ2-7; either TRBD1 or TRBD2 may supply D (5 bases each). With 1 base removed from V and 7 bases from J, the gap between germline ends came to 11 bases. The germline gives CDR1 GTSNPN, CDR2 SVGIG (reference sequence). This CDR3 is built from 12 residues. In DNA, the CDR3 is TGTGCCTGGAGTGAGGGGCCGGGGGAGCAGTACCTC. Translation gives CAWSEGPGEQYL.

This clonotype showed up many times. CDR3 nucleotide sequence: TGTGCCAGCAATTCCCCGGGACAGGGAGTCTACGAGCAGTACTTC. Translation gives CASNSPGQGVYEQYF. The chain recombines TRBV25-1 with TRBJ2-7; 9 bases fit TRBD1. V lost 7 bases to trimming and J lost 3 bases; unmatched junction nucleotides: 10. CDR3 length: 15 amino acids. The germline V gene encodes CDR1 MGHDK and CDR2 SYGVNS.

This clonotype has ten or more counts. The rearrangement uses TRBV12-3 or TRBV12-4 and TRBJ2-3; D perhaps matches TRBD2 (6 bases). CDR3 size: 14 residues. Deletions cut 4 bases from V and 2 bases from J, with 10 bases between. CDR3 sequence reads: CASSWRGNTDTQYF. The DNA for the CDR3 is TGTGCCAGCAGTTGGAGGGGAAACACAGATACGCAGTATTTT.

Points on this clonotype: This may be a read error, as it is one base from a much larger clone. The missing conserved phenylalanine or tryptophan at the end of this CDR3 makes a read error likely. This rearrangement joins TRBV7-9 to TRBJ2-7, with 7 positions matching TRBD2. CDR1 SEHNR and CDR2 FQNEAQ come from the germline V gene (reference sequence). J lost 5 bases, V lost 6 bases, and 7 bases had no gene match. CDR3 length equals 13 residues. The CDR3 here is CASSPKGGNEQYL. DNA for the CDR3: TGTGCCAGCAGTCCCAAGGGAGGGAACGAGCAGTACCTC.

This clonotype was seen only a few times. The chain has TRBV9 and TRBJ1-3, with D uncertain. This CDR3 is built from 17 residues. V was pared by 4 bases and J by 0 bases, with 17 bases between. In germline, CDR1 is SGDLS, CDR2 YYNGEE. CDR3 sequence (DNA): TGTGCCAGCAGCTCGAGCGGGGTGAGGAGCTCTGGAAACACCATATATTTT. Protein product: CASSSSGVRSSGNTIYF.